The 15 T cell receptor beta chains given below trace back to one sample, sequenced in a study of CD8 T cells in Susac syndrome. Random hexamers primed reverse transcription of 0.5 to 1 ug RNA. Using its own MiXCR run on the immunoSEQ multiplex PCR reads, TCRdb lists one record per CDR3 protein. The profile shows under 70,000 distinct CDR3 sequences, 85% to 95% of them singletons. The sequenced sample consisted of CD8+ T cells from PBMCs. All receptors derive from a human donor in good health.

The chain couples TRBV7-9 to TRBJ1-1; 8 nucleotides line up with TRBD1. Trimming removed 0 bases from V and 7 bases from J; junction bases left unmatched: 13. The CDR3 is 17 residues long. Looked up from germline, CDR1 is SEHNR and CDR2 is FQNEAQ (reference sequence). The CDR3 DNA sequence: TGTGCCAGCAGCTTAGCGGCGGCAGGGGGCCTCGTCTTTGAAGCTTTCTTT. Protein: CASSLAAAGGLVFEAFF.

The V and J genes are TRBV2 and TRBJ2-1; 11 nucleotides match TRBD2. From germline, CDR1 is SNHLY and CDR2 FYNNEI. With 7 bases clipped from V and 0 bases from J, the junction kept 11 bases outside the gene matches. This CDR3 region has 18 residues. Here the CDR3 reads CASIWASGGSSSYNEQFF. CDR3 bases: TGTGCCAGCATTTGGGCTAGCGGGGGGAGTAGCTCCTACAATGAGCAGTTCTTC.

The chain employs TRBV7-9 and TRBJ1-4; 7 bases map to TRBD1. The CDR3 is 14 residues long. Trimming at V came to 5 bases and at J to 4 bases, leaving 4 bases not matched to a gene. Germline loops: CDR1 SEHNR, CDR2 FQNEAQ (reference sequence). In DNA form, the CDR3 reads TGTGCCAGCAGCCCGACAGGGCATAATGAAAAACTGTTTTTT. Protein: CASSPTGHNEKLFF.

In nucleotides, the CDR3 is TGTGCCAGCAGCTTTGGCGGGACAGGGTATCAGCCCCAGCATTTT. Translation gives CASSFGGTGYQPQHF. The gene calls are TRBV7-2 and TRBJ1-5, with 9 bases lining up with TRBD1. The CDR3 sequence is 15 residues long. Germline CDR1 SGHTA, CDR2 FQGNSA. V shed 3 bases and J 5 bases; nucleotides not matched to a gene: 5. Based on the CDR3 plus reference TRBV7-2 and TRBJ1-5, the full variable domain is GAGVSQSPSNKVTEKGKDVELRCDPISGHTALYWYRQSLGQGLEFLIYFQGNSAPDKSGLPSDRFSAERTGGSVSTLTIQRTQQEDSAVYLCASSFGGTGYQPQHFGDGTRLSIL.

The rearrangement uses TRBV5-1 and TRBJ1-2, with 9 bases that match TRBD1. CDR3 length: 14 residues. Germline-derived CDR1 and CDR2 are SGHRS and YFSETQ. V shed 4 bases and J 4 bases; nucleotides not matched to a gene: 5. Here the CDR3 DNA reads TGCGCCAGCAGCCTCGGGACAGGGTTCTATGGCTACACCTTC. Its protein is CASSLGTGFYGYTF.

The chain recombines TRBV5-4 with TRBJ2-1; either TRBD1 or TRBD2 may fit D (6 bases each). This CDR3 is built from 16 residues. Per germline, CDR1 SGHNT and CDR2 YYREEE (reference sequence). V was clipped by 1 base and J by 6 bases, with 17 bases between them. This CDR3 is CASSLWGAGGRNEQFF. Here the CDR3 DNA reads TGTGCCAGCAGCTTGTGGGGCGCCGGGGGCCGCAATGAGCAGTTCTTC. The variable domain in full, completed from reference TRBV5-4 and TRBJ2-1, reads ETGVTQSPTHLIKTRGQQVTLRCSSQSGHNTVSWYQQALGQGPQFIFQYYREEENGRGNFPPRFSGLQFPNYSSELNVNALELDDSALYLCASSLWGAGGRNEQFFGPGTRLTVL.

The V call is TRBV6-5, the J call TRBJ2-7, with 8 bases identical to TRBD1. Trimming removed 5 bases from V and 3 bases from J; junction bases left unmatched: 18. In germline, CDR1 is MNHEY, CDR2 SVGAGI. The CDR3 is 18 amino acids. The CDR3 sequence: CASSTDRDRPSRYYEQYF. The DNA for the CDR3 is TGTGCCAGCAGTACCGACCGGGACAGGCCCTCCCGATACTACGAGCAGTACTTC.

This chain joins TRBV19 and TRBJ1-2; D remains unclear. CDR3 length: 14 amino acids. CDR1 LNHDA and CDR2 SQIVND come from the germline V gene (reference sequence). Trimming removed 5 bases at V and 1 base at J, with 11 bases between. The CDR3 loop reads CASSSGLINYGYTF. CDR3 DNA sequence: TGTGCCAGTAGTTCAGGACTAATTAACTATGGCTACACCTTC.

The chain links TRBV4-1 to TRBJ1-6, with D unclear. Per the germline V gene, CDR1 is MGHRA and CDR2 is YSYEKL. Trimming stripped 2 bases from V and 7 bases from J, with 18 bases between. The CDR3 loop spans 17 amino acids. As DNA, the CDR3 is TGCGCCAGCAGCCAAATCCCCGGGCCCGTGGGGAATTCACCCCTCCACTTT. Translation gives CASSQIPGPVGNSPLHF.

The chain uses TRBV19 and TRBJ1-1; weak D call: TRBD1 (6 bases). The V gene's germline CDR1 is LNHDA and CDR2 SQIVND (reference sequence). With 2 bases removed from V and 3 bases from J, the gap between germline ends came to 13 bases. This CDR3 comprises 15 residues. CDR3 bases: TGTGCCAGTAGTATATATATTTCAGGGGACACTGAAGCTTTCTTT. Protein sequence: CASSIYISGDTEAFF.

This chain joins TRBV5-1 and TRBJ2-3; D is unclear. The CDR3 is 15 residues long. V lost 2 bases and J lost 0, with 10 bases in between. Germline V gives CDR1 SGHRS, CDR2 YFSETQ. The CDR3 DNA is TGCGCCAGCAGCTTTCTGGTGGTCAGCACAGATACGCAGTATTTT. It codes for CASSFLVVSTDTQYF. Filled out from reference TRBV5-1 and TRBJ2-3, the complete variable domain reads KAGVTQTPRYLIKTRGQQVTLSCSPISGHRSVSWYQQTPGQGLQFLFEYFSETQRNKGNFPGRFSGRQFSNSRSEMNVSTLELGDSALYLCASSFLVVSTDTQYFGPGTRLTVL.

The V gene is TRBV2, the J gene TRBJ2-3; the D is unclear. V lost 3 bases and J 0 bases, leaving 13 bases between the germline ends. This CDR3 is 16 amino acids long. Looked up from germline, CDR1 is SNHLY and CDR2 is FYNNEI. CDR3 loop: CASSDPGQTSTDTQYF. CDR3 nucleotide sequence: TGTGCCAGCAGTGACCCTGGGCAAACGAGCACAGATACGCAGTATTTT.

The chain joins TRBV10-3 to TRBJ2-1; D assignment may be TRBD1 or TRBD2 (5 bases each). Trimming cost V 4 bases and J 3 bases, with 13 bases left between them. Germline assignment: CDR1 ENHRY and CDR2 SYGVKD. The length of the CDR3 is 15 residues. CDR3 coding DNA: TGTGCCATCAGTGGGTCTTGGGGGAGCTACAATGAGCAGTTCTTC. Translated: CAISGSWGSYNEQFF.

The chain is built from TRBV3-1 and TRBJ2-1; 10 positions match TRBD2. Losses at the gene ends were 0 bases for V and 2 bases for J; bases not matched to a gene: 1. From germline, CDR1 is LGHDT and CDR2 YNNKEL (reference sequence). There are 16 residues in the CDR3. The CDR3 is CASSQELAGPYNEQFF. The CDR3 coding sequence is TGTGCCAGCAGCCAAGAACTAGCGGGGCCCTACAATGAGCAGTTCTTC.

The chain carries TRBV2 and TRBJ2-3; D remains ambiguous. V was trimmed by 3 bases and J by 2 bases, leaving 3 bases between them. Germline-derived CDR1 and CDR2 are SNHLY and FYNNEI. CDR3 length: 12 amino acids. CDR3 loop: CASSDDTDTQYF. The CDR3, as DNA: TGTGCCAGCAGTGATGACACAGATACGCAGTATTTT.